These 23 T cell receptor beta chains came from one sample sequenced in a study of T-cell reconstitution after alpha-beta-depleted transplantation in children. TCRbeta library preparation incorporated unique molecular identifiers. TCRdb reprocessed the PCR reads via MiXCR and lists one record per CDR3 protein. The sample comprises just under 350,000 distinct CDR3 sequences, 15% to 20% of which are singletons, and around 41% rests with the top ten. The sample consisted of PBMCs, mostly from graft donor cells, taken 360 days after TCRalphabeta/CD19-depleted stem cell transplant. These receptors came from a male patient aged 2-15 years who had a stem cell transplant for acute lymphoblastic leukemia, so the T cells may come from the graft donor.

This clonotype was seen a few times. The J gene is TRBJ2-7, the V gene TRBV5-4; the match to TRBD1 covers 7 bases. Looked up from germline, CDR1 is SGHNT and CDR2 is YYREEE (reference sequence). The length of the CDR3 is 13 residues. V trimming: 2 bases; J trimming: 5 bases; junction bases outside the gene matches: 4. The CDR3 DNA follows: TGTGCCAGCAGCTTACAGGGGCACGACGAGCAGTACTTC. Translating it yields CASSLQGHDEQYF.

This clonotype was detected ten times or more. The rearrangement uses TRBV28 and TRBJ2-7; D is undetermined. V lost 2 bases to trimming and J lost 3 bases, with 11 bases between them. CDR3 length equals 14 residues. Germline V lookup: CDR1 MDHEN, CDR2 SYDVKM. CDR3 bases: TGTGCCAGCAGTTTAAAGGCGGCCCACTACGAGCAGTACTTC. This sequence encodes CASSLKAAHYEQYF.

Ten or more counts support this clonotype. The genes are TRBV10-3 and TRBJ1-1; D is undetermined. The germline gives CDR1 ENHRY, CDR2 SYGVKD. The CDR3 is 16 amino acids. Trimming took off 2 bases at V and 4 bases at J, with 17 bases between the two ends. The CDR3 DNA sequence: TGTGCCATCAGTGAGCCCCCGGTGAAGGCTGGCACTGAAGCTTTCTTT. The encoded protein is CAISEPPVKAGTEAFF.

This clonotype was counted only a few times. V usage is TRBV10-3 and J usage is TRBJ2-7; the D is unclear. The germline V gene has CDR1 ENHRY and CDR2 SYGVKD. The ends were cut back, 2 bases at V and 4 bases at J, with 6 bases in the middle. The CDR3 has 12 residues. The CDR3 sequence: CAISERDYEQYF. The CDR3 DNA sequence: TGTGCCATCAGTGAGAGGGATTACGAGCAGTACTTC.

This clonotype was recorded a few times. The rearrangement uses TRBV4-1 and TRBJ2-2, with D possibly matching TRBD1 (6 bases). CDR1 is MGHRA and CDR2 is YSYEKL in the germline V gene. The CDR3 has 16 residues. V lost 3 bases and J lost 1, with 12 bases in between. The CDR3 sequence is CASSHPLDRNTGELFF. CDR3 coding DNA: TGCGCCAGCAGCCACCCCCTGGACAGGAACACCGGGGAGCTGTTTTTT.

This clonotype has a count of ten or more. CDR3 in amino acids: CASSLLYNEQFF. The CDR3 DNA is TGTGCCAGCAGTCTCCTATACAATGAGCAGTTCTTC. The V gene is TRBV12-3 or TRBV12-4, the J gene TRBJ2-1; D is unresolved. CDR3 length: 12 amino acids. Trimming took 5 bases from V and 4 from J, leaving 6 bases between them.

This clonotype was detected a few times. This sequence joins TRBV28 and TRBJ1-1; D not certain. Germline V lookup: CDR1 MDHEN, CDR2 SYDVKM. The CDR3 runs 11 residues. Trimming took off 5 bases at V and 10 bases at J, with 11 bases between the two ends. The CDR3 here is CASSRGWTAFF. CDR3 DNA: TGTGCCAGCAGTCGAGGGTGGACAGCTTTCTTT.

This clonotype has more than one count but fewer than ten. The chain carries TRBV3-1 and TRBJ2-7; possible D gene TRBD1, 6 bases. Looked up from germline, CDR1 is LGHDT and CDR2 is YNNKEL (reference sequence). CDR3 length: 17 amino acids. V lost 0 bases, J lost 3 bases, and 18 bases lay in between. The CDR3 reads CASSQESIGQGLYEQYF. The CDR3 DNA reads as TGTGCCAGCAGCCAAGAATCGATCGGGCAGGGGCTCTACGAGCAGTACTTC.

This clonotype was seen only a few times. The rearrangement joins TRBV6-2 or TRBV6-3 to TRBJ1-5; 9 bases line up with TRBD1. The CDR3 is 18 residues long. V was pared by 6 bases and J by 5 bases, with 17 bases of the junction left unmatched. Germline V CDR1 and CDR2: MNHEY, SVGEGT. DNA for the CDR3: TGTGCCAGCAGCATCGACCTTACCGGGACAGGGCTAGATCAGCCCCAGCATTTT. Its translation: CASSIDLTGTGLDQPQHF.

CDR3 in amino acids: CASSLLWDWSSYNEQFF. The CDR3 region has the DNA TGTGCCAGCAGCTTGCTCTGGGACTGGAGCTCCTACAATGAGCAGTTCTTC. This chain connects TRBV5-8 to TRBJ2-1, with D perhaps matching TRBD2 (6 bases). The V end was cut by 1 base, the J end by 0 bases, with 14 bases between. There are 17 residues in the CDR3. Looked up from germline, CDR1 is SGHTS and CDR2 is YDEGEE.

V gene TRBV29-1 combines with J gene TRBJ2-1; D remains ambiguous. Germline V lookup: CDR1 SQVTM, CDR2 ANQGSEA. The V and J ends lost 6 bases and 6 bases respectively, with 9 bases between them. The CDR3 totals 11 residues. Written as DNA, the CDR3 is TGCAGCGTCCGACGAGGCAATGAGCAGTTCTTC. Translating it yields CSVRRGNEQFF.

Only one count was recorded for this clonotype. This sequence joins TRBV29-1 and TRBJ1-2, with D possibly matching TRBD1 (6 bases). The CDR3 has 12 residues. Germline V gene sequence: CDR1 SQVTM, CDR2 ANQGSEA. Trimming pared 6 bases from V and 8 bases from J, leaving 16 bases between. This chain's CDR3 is CSVGEGVLGYTF. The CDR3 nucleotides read TGCAGCGTGGGGGAGGGGGTTTTAGGCTACACCTTC.

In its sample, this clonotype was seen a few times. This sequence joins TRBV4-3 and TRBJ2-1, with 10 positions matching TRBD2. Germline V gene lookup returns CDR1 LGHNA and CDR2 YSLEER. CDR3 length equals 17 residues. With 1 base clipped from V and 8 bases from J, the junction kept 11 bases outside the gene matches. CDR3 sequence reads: CASSQVSSTSGYYEQFF. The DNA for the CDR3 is TGCGCCAGCAGCCAAGTTTCTTCGACTAGCGGGTACTATGAGCAGTTCTTC.

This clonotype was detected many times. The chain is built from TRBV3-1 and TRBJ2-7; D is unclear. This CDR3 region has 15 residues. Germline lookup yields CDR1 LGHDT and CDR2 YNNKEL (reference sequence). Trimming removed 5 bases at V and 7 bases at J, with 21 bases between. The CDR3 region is CASSASFVSTTEQYF. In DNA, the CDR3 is TGTGCCAGCAGCGCCAGTTTTGTATCCACGACTGAGCAGTACTTC.

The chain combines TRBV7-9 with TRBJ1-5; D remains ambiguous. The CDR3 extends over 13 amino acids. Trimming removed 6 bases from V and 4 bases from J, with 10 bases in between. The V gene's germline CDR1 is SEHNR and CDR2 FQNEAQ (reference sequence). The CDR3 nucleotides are TGTGCCAGCAGTCAAGGGTTTAATCAGCCCCAGCATTTT. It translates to CASSQGFNQPQHF.

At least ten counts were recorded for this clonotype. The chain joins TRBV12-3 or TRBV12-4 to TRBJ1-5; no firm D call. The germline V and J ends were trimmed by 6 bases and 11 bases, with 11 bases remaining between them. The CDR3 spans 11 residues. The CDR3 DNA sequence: TGTGCCAGCAGCCCAGGTTTGGCCCAGCATTTT. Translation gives CASSPGLAQHF.

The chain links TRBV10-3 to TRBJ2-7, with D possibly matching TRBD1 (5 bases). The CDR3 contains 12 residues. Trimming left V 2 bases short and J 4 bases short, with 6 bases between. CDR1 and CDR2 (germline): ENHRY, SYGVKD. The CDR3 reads CAISEGQYEQYF. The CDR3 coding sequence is TGTGCCATCAGTGAGGGACAATACGAGCAGTACTTC.

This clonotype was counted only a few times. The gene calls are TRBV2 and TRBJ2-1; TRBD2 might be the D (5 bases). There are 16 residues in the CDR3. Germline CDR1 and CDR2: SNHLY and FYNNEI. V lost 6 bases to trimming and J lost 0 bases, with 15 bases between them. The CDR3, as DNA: TGTGCCAGCAGCTCAACGGCGGGCTTCTCCTACAATGAGCAGTTCTTC. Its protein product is CASSSTAGFSYNEQFF.

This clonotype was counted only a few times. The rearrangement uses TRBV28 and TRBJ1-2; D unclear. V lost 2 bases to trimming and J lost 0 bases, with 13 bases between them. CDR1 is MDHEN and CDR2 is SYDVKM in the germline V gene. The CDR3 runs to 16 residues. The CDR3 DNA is TGTGCCAGCAGTTTAAGGTGGGCCGTCACTAACTATGGCTACACCTTC. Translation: CASSLRWAVTNYGYTF.

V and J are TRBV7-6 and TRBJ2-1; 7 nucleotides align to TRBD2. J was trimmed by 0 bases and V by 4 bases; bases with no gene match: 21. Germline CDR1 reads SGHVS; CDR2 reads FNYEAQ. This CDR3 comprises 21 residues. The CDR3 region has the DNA TGTGCCAGCAGCTCACTCCTACCCGGACTAGTGGCCTACAACTCCTACAATGAGCAGTTCTTC. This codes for CASSSLLPGLVAYNSYNEQFF.

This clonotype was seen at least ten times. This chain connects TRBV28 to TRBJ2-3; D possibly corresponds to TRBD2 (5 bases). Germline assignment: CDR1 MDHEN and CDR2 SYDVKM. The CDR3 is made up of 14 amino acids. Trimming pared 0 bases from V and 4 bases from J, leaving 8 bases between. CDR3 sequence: CASSLWRASDTQYF. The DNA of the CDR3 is TGTGCCAGCAGTTTATGGAGGGCCTCAGATACGCAGTATTTT.

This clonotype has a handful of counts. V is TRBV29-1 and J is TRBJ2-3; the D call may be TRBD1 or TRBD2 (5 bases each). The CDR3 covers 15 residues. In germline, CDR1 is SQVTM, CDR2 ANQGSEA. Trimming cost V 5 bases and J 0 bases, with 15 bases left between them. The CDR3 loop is CSVSVGRSSTDTQYF. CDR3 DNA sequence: TGCAGCGTTTCGGTGGGACGGTCTAGCACAGATACGCAGTATTTT.

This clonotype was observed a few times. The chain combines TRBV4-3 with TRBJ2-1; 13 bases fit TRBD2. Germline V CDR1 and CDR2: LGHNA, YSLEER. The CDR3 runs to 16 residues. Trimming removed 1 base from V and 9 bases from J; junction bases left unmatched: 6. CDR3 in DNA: TGCGCCAGCAGCCAAGGAGGACTAGCGGGAGAGGTTGAGCAGTTCTTC. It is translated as CASSQGGLAGEVEQFF.